Below, 14 T cell receptor beta chains from the same sample are listed, as sequenced in a study of T cell changes during pregnancy in multiple sclerosis. Sequencing was performed with immunoSEQ multiplex PCR; in TCRdb, only in-frame clones are kept and a portion is missing. This sample has tens of thousands of clones, with approximately 90% found just once. The starting material was peripheral blood, obtained in the first trimester of pregnancy. The receptors were sampled from a female donor in good health, enrolled as a control in a pregnancy study.

The J gene is TRBJ2-1, the V gene TRBV27; 8 nucleotides line up with TRBD1. CDR1 and CDR2 (germline): MNHEY, SMNVEV (reference sequence). J was trimmed by 4 bases and V by 2 bases; bases with no gene match: 4. The CDR3 loop spans 15 amino acids. The CDR3 spells CASSLVGTGYNEQFF. The CDR3 nucleotides read TGTGCCAGCAGTTTAGTGGGGACAGGATACAATGAGCAGTTCTTC.

This sequence joins TRBV29-1 and TRBJ2-7; possibly TRBD1 for D (7 bases). V was trimmed by 6 bases and J by 1 base, leaving 10 bases between them. This CDR3 region has 12 residues. The V gene's germline CDR1 is SQVTM and CDR2 ANQGSEA. CDR3 residues: CSVRDSSYEQYF. CDR3 in DNA: TGCAGCGTGCGGGACAGTTCCTACGAGCAGTACTTC.

The V gene is TRBV27, the J gene TRBJ2-1; TRBD2 aligns across 8 bases. The CDR3 runs to 16 residues. V was clipped by 5 bases and J by 4 bases; unmatched bases: 10. Germline V lookup: CDR1 MNHEY, CDR2 SMNVEV (reference sequence). CDR3 nucleotides: TGTGCCAGCAGTAGCCTAGCGGGTCGACTATACAATGAGCAGTTCTTC. Translating gives CASSSLAGRLYNEQFF.

V gene TRBV5-5 combines with J gene TRBJ1-1; D is uncertain. The germline gives CDR1 SGHKS, CDR2 YYEKEE (reference sequence). Between the trimmed V and J ends, which lost 0 bases and 2 bases, there was a span of 5 bases. This CDR3 comprises 13 residues. CDR3 nucleotides: TGTGCCAGCAGCTTGGCAGGTAACACTGAAGCTTTCTTT. Protein: CASSLAGNTEAFF.

The chain uses TRBV7-2 and TRBJ2-3; 8 bases agree with TRBD2. Germline CDR1 SGHTA, CDR2 FQGNSA. The junction had 9 bases not matched to a gene; V was cut back by 2 bases and J by 2 bases. The CDR3 extends over 17 amino acids. CDR3 sequence (DNA): TGTGCCAGCAGCTTAATGGCCAGCGGGGGTTTCACAGATACGCAGTATTTT. Translated, it gives CASSLMASGGFTDTQYF.

The rearrangement joins TRBV5-1 to TRBJ1-2; 8 nucleotides agree with TRBD1. There are 14 residues in the CDR3. The germline CDR1 and CDR2 sequences are SGHRS and YFSETQ. V dropped 2 bases and J dropped 8; count of bases not matched to a gene: 8. This chain's CDR3 is CASSLVTGVEGYTF. In DNA form, the CDR3 reads TGCGCCAGCAGCTTAGTGACAGGGGTTGAAGGCTACACCTTC.

The V gene is TRBV7-8, the J gene TRBJ1-5; maybe TRBD1 (5 bases). This CDR3 region has 16 residues. Germline V lookup: CDR1 SGHVS, CDR2 FQNEAQ. Trimming took off 0 bases at V and 2 bases at J, with 11 bases between the two ends. The CDR3 protein is CASSLANTGGNQPQHF. The DNA for the CDR3 is TGTGCCAGCAGCTTAGCGAACACGGGGGGCAATCAGCCCCAGCATTTT. The complete variable domain, with remaining parts taken from reference TRBV7-8 and TRBJ1-5, reads GAGVSQSPRYKVAKRGQDVALRCDPISGHVSLFWYQQALGQGPEFLTYFQNEAQLDKSGLPSDRFFAERPEGSVSTLKIQRTQQEDSAVYLCASSLANTGGNQPQHFGDGTRLSIL.

CDR3 nucleotides: TGTGCCAGCAGCCAAGCGAGCGGGAGTCTAATCAATGAGCAGTTCTTC. This gives the protein CASSQASGSLINEQFF. The rearrangement links TRBV14 to TRBJ2-1; 8 bases are shared with TRBD2. Germline trimming cut 1 base from V and 6 bases from J; bases unmatched to any gene: 8. The CDR3 consists of 16 residues. Germline CDR1 SGHDN, CDR2 FVKESK.

This rearrangement joins TRBV7-6 to TRBJ2-2; 13 bases fit TRBD2. In germline, CDR1 is SGHVS, CDR2 FNYEAQ. The CDR3 has 19 residues. Trimming took 6 bases from V and 3 from J; bases not matched to a gene: 13. CDR3 nucleotide sequence: TGTGCCAGCAGTCCCGGACTAGCGGGAGATTGGTCGGACACCGGGGAGCTGTTTTTT. Protein sequence: CASSPGLAGDWSDTGELFF.

The V call is TRBV5-1, the J call TRBJ2-1, with 7 bases aligning to TRBD1. Germline trimming cut 1 base from V and 8 bases from J; bases unmatched to any gene: 6. Germline V lookup: CDR1 SGHRS, CDR2 YFSETQ. The CDR3 length is 14 residues. The CDR3 protein is CASSLKLTGDEQFF. The CDR3, as DNA: TGCGCCAGCAGCTTGAAGCTTACAGGGGATGAGCAGTTCTTC.

The rearrangement uses TRBV4-1 and TRBJ2-7; possible D gene TRBD2, 6 bases. The CDR3 loop spans 15 amino acids. V was clipped by 0 bases and J by 2 bases, with 11 bases between them. From germline, CDR1 is MGHRA and CDR2 YSYEKL. The CDR3 loop reads CASSQDPGGAYEQYF. CDR3 sequence (DNA): TGCGCCAGCAGCCAAGACCCCGGGGGAGCCTACGAGCAGTACTTC.

This rearrangement joins TRBV7-9 to TRBJ1-2; 8 bases line up with TRBD1. Germline trimming cut 1 base from V and 7 bases from J; bases unmatched to any gene: 8. The CDR3 sequence is 15 residues long. CDR1 is SEHNR, CDR2 FQNEAQ, per germline (reference sequence). The CDR3 loop reads CASSLVGQGGSGYTF. The DNA of the CDR3 is TGTGCCAGCAGCTTAGTAGGACAGGGTGGTTCTGGCTACACCTTC.

This rearrangement joins TRBV27 to TRBJ2-2; D might be TRBD2 (5 bases). V dropped 5 bases and J dropped 6 bases, with 16 bases sitting between them. This CDR3 is 15 amino acids long. Germline V gives CDR1 MNHEY, CDR2 SMNVEV (reference sequence). In DNA, the CDR3 is TGTGCCAGCAGTCCTTCCAGGACTCGGCCCGGGGAGCTGTTTTTT. Translated: CASSPSRTRPGELFF.

The chain combines TRBV18 with TRBJ1-4; a possible D gene is TRBD1 (5 bases). Germline CDR1 is KGHSH and CDR2 is LQKENI. Trimming stripped 8 bases from V and 2 bases from J, with 9 bases between. The CDR3 has 13 amino acids. The CDR3, as DNA: TGTGCCAGCCAGCGGGGGACTAATGAAAAACTGTTTTTT. Protein: CASQRGTNEKLFF.